These 9 T cell receptor beta chains were all obtained from the same sample, sequenced in a study of technical replicates of blood from several donors. The table came from immunoSEQ multiplex PCR; TCRdb's copy has only in-frame clones and leaves some out. This table has over 50,000 clones, 92% appearing once. Sequenced: PBMCs. Receptors were obtained from a human donor in good health. Some clones in this sample may be carry-over from other donors' samples.

This chain links TRBV7-8 with TRBJ1-5, with D possibly matching TRBD1 (5 bases). The ends were cut back, 5 bases at V and 7 bases at J, with 15 bases in the middle. The CDR3 is made up of 14 amino acids. Germline V CDR1 and CDR2: SGHVS, FQNEAQ. This CDR3 reads CASSRDGTLQPQHF. In nucleotides, the CDR3 is TGTGCCAGCAGCAGAGACGGGACTTTGCAGCCCCAGCATTTT.

The CDR3 DNA reads TGTGCCAGCAGCTCCGACAGGCAAGAGACCCAGTACTTC. It specifies CASSSDRQETQYF. This rearrangement joins TRBV7-2 to TRBJ2-5; perhaps TRBD1 as D (6 bases). From germline, CDR1 is SGHTA and CDR2 FQGNSA. The CDR3 runs to 13 residues. V dropped 4 bases and J dropped 2 bases, with 8 bases sitting between them.

This chain links TRBV5-4 with TRBJ2-7; D not resolved. Trimming shortened V by 4 bases and J by 5 bases, and 10 bases separated the two germline ends. The CDR3 covers 12 residues. Germline CDR1 reads SGHNT; CDR2 reads YYREEE (reference sequence). The DNA of the CDR3 is TGTGCCAGCAGCCTGTACATGAACGAGCAGTACTTC. Its protein is CASSLYMNEQYF.

The chain uses TRBV15 and TRBJ2-4; the D gene is possibly TRBD1 (5 bases). Germline loops: CDR1 LNHNV, CDR2 YYDKDF (reference sequence). V shed 1 base and J shed 7 bases, with 14 bases lying between them. The CDR3 consists of 15 residues. The CDR3 DNA sequence: TGTGCCACCAGCAGAGGGGCCCAGGGCGGCAACATTCAGTACTTC. Encoded protein: CATSRGAQGGNIQYF.

This chain joins TRBV30 and TRBJ1-4, with D perhaps TRBD1 (5 bases). This CDR3 is built from 16 residues. V was pared by 5 bases and J by 8 bases, with 24 bases between. Germline loops: CDR1 GTSNPN, CDR2 SVGIG (reference sequence). The CDR3 is CAWSTQGGGRREKLFF. Written as DNA, the CDR3 is TGTGCCTGGTCCACGCAGGGCGGGGGTCGGCGAGAAAAACTGTTTTTT.

The rearrangement joins TRBV6-1 to TRBJ2-3; D not resolved. Germline lookup yields CDR1 MNHNS and CDR2 SASEGT. The V gene lost 6 bases and the J gene lost 2 bases, with 9 bases spanning the gap. This CDR3 has 13 residues. The CDR3 bases are TGTGCCAGCAGGGGCTTCCTCACAGATACGCAGTATTTT. It yields the protein CASRGFLTDTQYF.

The rearrangement links TRBV11-2 to TRBJ2-2; D possibly corresponds to TRBD1 (6 bases). CDR3 length: 13 amino acids. Germline V gene lookup returns CDR1 SGHAT and CDR2 FQNNGV. Between the trimmed V and J ends, which lost 6 bases and 10 bases, there was a span of 15 bases. The CDR3 DNA reads as TGTGCCAGCAGACTACAGGGCGGTGAGGAGCTGTTTTTT. This encodes CASRLQGGEELFF.

The gene calls are TRBV5-1 and TRBJ2-1, with D possibly TRBD1 on 6 matching bases. Deletions cut 4 bases from V and 7 bases from J, with 15 bases between. Germline loops: CDR1 SGHRS, CDR2 YFSETQ. This CDR3 contains 14 residues. CDR3 region: CASSARTAENEQFF. DNA for the CDR3: TGCGCCAGCAGCGCTCGGACAGCAGAGAATGAGCAGTTCTTC.

The chain links TRBV2 to TRBJ2-1; D gene ambiguous. The germline gives CDR1 SNHLY, CDR2 FYNNEI. Trimming took 4 bases from V and 6 from J, leaving 7 bases between them. The CDR3 is 12 residues long. The CDR3 DNA sequence: TGTGCCAGCAGTGTGCCCGGCAATGAGCAGTTCTTC. Protein product: CASSVPGNEQFF.